These 26 T cell receptor beta chains were all obtained from the same sample, sequenced in a study of CD8 T cells in Susac syndrome. Reverse transcription of about 0.45 to 1 ug RNA was performed with random hexamers. TCRdb analysed the immunoSEQ multiplex PCR reads with MiXCR anew, one entry per CDR3 protein. The sample yields tens of thousands of distinct CDR3 sequences, 80% to 95% seen once. The sample comprised CD8+ T cells from PBMCs. The receptor source for this set is a human donor in good health.

In DNA, the CDR3 is TGCGCCAGCAGCCATAGCGGGAGCGCAGATACGCAGTATTTT. It translates to CASSHSGSADTQYF. The chain combines TRBV4-1 with TRBJ2-3; 9 bases agree with TRBD2. Germline CDR1 MGHRA, CDR2 YSYEKL. V lost 3 bases, J lost 4 bases, and 2 bases stayed unmatched. The CDR3 runs 14 residues.

The rearrangement joins TRBV27 to TRBJ2-1; 9 bases agree with TRBD2. Germline V gene data show CDR1 as MNHEY and CDR2 as SMNVEV (reference sequence). V lost 1 base, J lost 6 bases, and 4 bases stayed unmatched. CDR3 size: 15 residues. CDR3 region: CASSLFSGSTNEQFF. The CDR3 DNA reads as TGTGCCAGCAGTTTATTTAGCGGGAGTACCAATGAGCAGTTCTTC.

Comment on this clonotype: One end of the junction fails to match germline, which may point to a read error. This chain uses TRBV7-9 with TRBJ2-5; TRBD2 aligns across 11 bases. The last part of the DNA fits TRBJ2-7 better; the J call may be wrong. The CDR3 is 13 amino acids. Per the germline V gene, CDR1 is SEHNR and CDR2 is FQNEAQ (reference sequence). Written as DNA, the CDR3 is TGTGCCAGCAGCCTAGCGGGAGGAGACGAGCAGTACTTC. Residues: CASSLAGGDEQYF.

The chain links TRBV28 to TRBJ1-2; possibly TRBD1 for D (6 bases). CDR1 is MDHEN, CDR2 SYDVKM, per germline. This CDR3 contains 13 residues. Between the trimmed V and J ends, which lost 3 bases and 3 bases, there was a span of 8 bases. The CDR3 DNA reads as TGTGCCAGCAGTTTGAGGGGGGACTATGGCTACACCTTC. Its translation: CASSLRGDYGYTF.

The genes are TRBV7-2 and TRBJ1-1, with D hard to call. Germline CDR1 reads SGHTA; CDR2 reads FQGNSA. V lost 4 bases and J 4 bases, leaving 13 bases between the germline ends. There are 14 residues in the CDR3. The CDR3 here is CASSWPGYTTEAFF. CDR3 bases: TGTGCCAGCAGCTGGCCGGGCTACACCACTGAAGCTTTCTTT. Supplemented by reference TRBV7-2 and TRBJ1-1, the full variable domain reads GAGVSQSPSNKVTEKGKDVELRCDPISGHTALYWYRQSLGQGLEFLIYFQGNSAPDKSGLPSDRFSAERTGGSVSTLTIQRTQQEDSAVYLCASSWPGYTTEAFFGQGTRLTVV.

The chain is built from TRBV3-1 and TRBJ2-7; unclear D gene. Germline lookup yields CDR1 LGHDT and CDR2 YNNKEL (reference sequence). The CDR3 covers 12 residues. V was shortened by 1 base and J by 1 base, with 2 bases between the two germline ends. CDR3 residues: CASSQASYEQYF. CDR3 nucleotide sequence: TGTGCCAGCAGCCAAGCGTCCTACGAGCAGTACTTC.

Only one count was recorded for this clonotype. The J gene is TRBJ2-2, the V gene TRBV27, with D perhaps matching TRBD2 (6 bases). The CDR3 is made up of 14 amino acids. Germline CDR1 is MNHEY and CDR2 is SMNVEV (reference sequence). V lost 3 bases to trimming and J lost 6 bases, with 11 bases between them. Here the CDR3 reads CASSLAGEAGELFF. The CDR3 DNA is TGTGCCAGCAGTTTGGCCGGGGAGGCCGGGGAGCTGTTTTTT.

The chain employs TRBV19 and TRBJ2-1; D ambiguous. Trimming stripped 3 bases from V and 6 bases from J, with 15 bases between. This CDR3 spans 15 amino acids. From germline, CDR1 is LNHDA and CDR2 SQIVND (reference sequence). CDR3 nucleotides: TGTGCCAGTAGTATGGCCCCCGGTTTGTTCAATGAGCAGTTCTTC. Translating it yields CASSMAPGLFNEQFF.

V gene TRBV29-1 combines with J gene TRBJ1-5; possibly TRBD1 for D (5 bases). V lost 5 bases and J lost 3, with 8 bases in between. Germline loops: CDR1 SQVTM, CDR2 ANQGSEA. The CDR3 length is 12 residues. In nucleotides, the CDR3 is TGCAGCGTTACGACAGACAATCAGCCCCAGCATTTT. This gives the protein CSVTTDNQPQHF.

The chain recombines TRBV30 with TRBJ2-2, with 10 bases fitting TRBD2. The germline CDR1 and CDR2 sequences are GTSNPN and SVGIG (reference sequence). The length of the CDR3 is 13 residues. The CDR3 loop reads CCGLAGEAGELFF. The CDR3 nucleotides are TGTTGCGGTCTAGCGGGAGAAGCCGGGGAGCTGTTTTTT. Combining the CDR3 with reference TRBV30 and TRBJ2-2 gives the whole variable domain SQTIHQWPATLVQPVGSPLSLECTVEGTSNPNLYWYRQAAGRGLQLLFYSVGIGQISSEVPQNLSASRPQDRQFILSSKKLLLSDSGFYLCCGLAGEAGELFFGEGSRLTVL.

The chain employs TRBV12-3 or TRBV12-4 and TRBJ1-2, with D perhaps matching TRBD1 (6 bases). The CDR3 runs 14 residues. Trimming stripped 2 bases from V and 8 bases from J, with 15 bases between. The CDR3 loop reads CASSLLGTRVGYTF. CDR3 bases: TGTGCCAGCAGTTTATTGGGGACAAGGGTGGGCTACACCTTC.

This clonotype was counted a single time. The chain couples TRBV7-6 to TRBJ2-5, with 7 bases fitting TRBD2. The CDR3 length is 12 residues. CDR1 SGHVS and CDR2 FNYEAQ come from the germline V gene. V was clipped by 8 bases and J by 0 bases; unmatched bases: 0. DNA of the CDR3: TGTGCCAGCGGGGGGGACCAAGAGACCCAGTACTTC. Translation: CASGGDQETQYF.

This rearrangement joins TRBV29-1 to TRBJ2-3; the D is unclear. In germline, CDR1 is SQVTM, CDR2 ANQGSEA. Trimming removed 6 bases from V and 1 base from J, with 11 bases in between. CDR3 length: 13 amino acids. The CDR3 DNA reads TGCAGCGTGAGGACGGGCCGCACAGATACGCAGTATTTT. This codes for CSVRTGRTDTQYF.

This chain connects TRBV6-5 to TRBJ2-1; 10 bases are a match to TRBD2. This CDR3 has 13 residues. CDR1 MNHEY and CDR2 SVGAGI come from the germline V gene. V shed 8 bases and J 8 bases; nucleotides not matched to a gene: 6. CDR3 in DNA: TGTGCCAGCCAGGCTAGCGGGGGCGATGAGCAGTTCTTC. It is translated as CASQASGGDEQFF.

Only one count was recorded for this clonotype. The V and J genes are TRBV4-1 and TRBJ2-7; unclear D gene. Looked up from germline, CDR1 is MGHRA and CDR2 is YSYEKL. This CDR3 is built from 15 residues. V lost 0 bases, J lost 3 bases, and 12 bases lay in between. The CDR3 loop reads CASSQEGSPFYEQYF. DNA of the CDR3: TGCGCCAGCAGCCAAGAGGGGTCGCCTTTCTACGAGCAGTACTTC.

The chain combines TRBV4-1 with TRBJ2-1; a possible D gene is TRBD2 (5 bases). CDR3 length equals 15 residues. V was trimmed by 0 bases and J by 4 bases, leaving 10 bases between them. Germline V gene lookup returns CDR1 MGHRA and CDR2 YSYEKL. Written as DNA, the CDR3 is TGCGCCAGCAGCCAAGAGGGAGACTTGTACAATGAGCAGTTCTTC. As protein: CASSQEGDLYNEQFF.

J is TRBJ2-7 and V is TRBV7-9, with 14 bases fitting TRBD2. CDR1 is SEHNR and CDR2 is FQNEAQ in the germline V gene (reference sequence). The CDR3 runs to 16 residues. With 5 bases clipped from V and 6 bases from J, the junction kept 9 bases outside the gene matches. In DNA form, the CDR3 reads TGTGCCAGCAGCCCGACTAGCGGGAGGGCCATGGGCGAGCAGTACTTC. It specifies CASSPTSGRAMGEQYF.

As DNA, the CDR3 is TGTGCCAGCAGCCTTCCGGGGGAAGTATTCTCTGGGGCCAACGTCCTGACTTTC. This codes for CASSLPGEVFSGANVLTF. The chain is built from TRBV13 and TRBJ2-6; TRBD2 is a possible D gene (6 bases). The CDR3 is 18 residues long. Germline loops: CDR1 PRHDT, CDR2 FYEKMQ (reference sequence). V gave up 5 bases and J gave up 0 bases, with 17 bases separating them. Using reference TRBV13 and TRBJ2-6 for the parts outside the CDR3, the full variable domain is AAGVIQSPRHLIKEKRETATLKCYPIPRHDTVYWYQQGPGQDPQFLISFYEKMQSDKGSIPDRFSAQQFSDYHSELNMSSLELGDSALYFCASSLPGEVFSGANVLTFGAGSRLTVL.

The rearrangement joins TRBV29-1 to TRBJ2-1; 7 bases line up with TRBD1. Germline CDR1 and CDR2: SQVTM and ANQGSEA. The CDR3 totals 12 residues. The V and J ends lost 7 bases and 8 bases, in that order; junction bases with no gene match: 8. CDR3 coding DNA: TGCAGCGCTCAACAGGGGACGGATGAGCAGTTCTTC. Its protein is CSAQQGTDEQFF.

V and J are TRBV7-9 and TRBJ2-3; 8 nucleotides agree with TRBD1. Germline lookup yields CDR1 SEHNR and CDR2 FQNEAQ (reference sequence). The CDR3 sequence is 16 residues long. With V trimmed by 2 bases and J by 2 bases, 6 bases remained unmatched. This CDR3 is CASSLWAGGDTDTQYF. The CDR3 bases are TGTGCCAGCAGCTTATGGGCAGGGGGCGACACAGATACGCAGTATTTT.

The V and J genes are TRBV2 and TRBJ2-1, with 8 nucleotides matching TRBD2. The J segment lost 4 bases and the V segment lost 6 bases, leaving 2 bases of the junction unmatched. This CDR3 comprises 13 residues. Germline V CDR1 and CDR2: SNHLY, FYNNEI. CDR3 in amino acids: CASRTSGYNEQFF. DNA of the CDR3: TGTGCCAGCAGAACTAGCGGTTACAATGAGCAGTTCTTC.

V usage is TRBV7-2 and J usage is TRBJ2-7, with D maybe TRBD2 (6 bases). V gave up 5 bases and J gave up 6 bases, with 8 bases separating them. This CDR3 spans 11 amino acids. CDR1 and CDR2 (germline): SGHTA, FQGNSA. The CDR3 reads CASSPGGEQYF. The CDR3 DNA follows: TGTGCCAGCAGCCCCGGGGGCGAGCAGTACTTC.

V is TRBV27 and J is TRBJ2-1; D gene uncertain. The germline CDR1 and CDR2 sequences are MNHEY and SMNVEV (reference sequence). This CDR3 contains 16 residues. V was shortened by 6 bases and J by 1 base, with 16 bases between the two germline ends. The CDR3 protein is CASSLSGFRSYNEQFF. CDR3 nucleotides: TGTGCCAGCAGCCTCAGTGGATTTAGGTCCTACAATGAGCAGTTCTTC.

V is TRBV20-1 and J is TRBJ1-5; D may be TRBD1 (6 bases). CDR1 is DFQATT, CDR2 SNEGSKA, per germline (reference sequence). This CDR3 comprises 15 residues. CDR3 nucleotides: TGCAGACCGACGGGACATCGAAATAGCAATCAGCCCCAGCATTTT. Amino acid sequence: CRPTGHRNSNQPQHF.

The chain carries TRBV28 and TRBJ2-4; weak D call: TRBD1 (6 bases). Germline assignment: CDR1 MDHEN and CDR2 SYDVKM. V shed 2 bases and J shed 2 bases, with 10 bases lying between them. This CDR3 spans 15 amino acids. The CDR3 sequence: CASSLPTGSKNIQYF. CDR3 DNA: TGTGCCAGCAGTTTACCCACAGGGTCCAAAAACATTCAGTACTTC.

This clonotype was found once. In this CDR3 the conserved last residue, phenylalanine or tryptophan, is missing, so a read error is likely. The chain is built from TRBV27 and TRBJ1-2; TRBD1 agrees at 7 bases. The V gene's germline CDR1 is MNHEY and CDR2 SMNVEV (reference sequence). The CDR3 sequence is 16 residues long. V lost 6 bases and J lost 6; bases outside the gene matches: 16. This chain's CDR3 is CASSSLTYTGVDGYTL. Here the CDR3 DNA reads TGTGCCAGCAGCTCTTTAACCTATACAGGGGTCGATGGCTACACCCTC.